The T cell receptor beta chain under discussion was sequenced for a study of STAT3 mutations in large granular lymphocyte leukemia. The overall study: Roughly 44% of treated T-LGLL patients showed hematologic response to immunosuppression.

TCRdb's table, derived via immunoSEQ multiplex PCR, lists solely in-frame clones and lacks some. Among fewer than 10,000 clones listed, roughly 91% were seen once. Overall study findings and caveats: At least one immunodominant TCR beta clonotype appeared in every T-cell large granular lymphocyte leukemia patient.

CDR3 length equals 16 residues. The V segment lost 4 bases and the J segment 2 bases; nucleotides outside the gene matches: 10. Germline V CDR1 and CDR2: SQVTM, ANQGSEA. With regard to this clone: Its cognate antigen is unknown.

This chain uses TRBV29-1 with TRBJ2-7; 11 nucleotides match TRBD2. This receptor was obtained from an elderly man with T-cell large granular lymphocyte leukemia. Some clones in this sample may be carry-over from other donors' samples. The source material was peripheral blood mononuclear cells. The CDR3 sequence is CSVGASGGNPAYEQYF. The CDR3 DNA reads as TGCAGCGTTGGGGCTAGCGGGGGGAATCCTGCCTACGAGCAGTACTTC.